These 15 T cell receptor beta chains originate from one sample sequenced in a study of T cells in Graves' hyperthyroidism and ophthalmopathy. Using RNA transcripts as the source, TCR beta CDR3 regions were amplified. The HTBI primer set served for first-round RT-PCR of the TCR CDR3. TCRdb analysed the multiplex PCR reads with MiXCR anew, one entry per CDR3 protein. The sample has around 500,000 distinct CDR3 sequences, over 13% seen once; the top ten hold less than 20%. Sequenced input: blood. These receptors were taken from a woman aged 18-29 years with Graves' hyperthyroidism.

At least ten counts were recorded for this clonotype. For the CDR3, the DNA is TGTGCCAGCGCCCTGGCGGGGGGGAGCAATCAGCCCCAGCATTTT. Translation: CASALAGGSNQPQHF. This chain connects TRBV2 to TRBJ1-5, with D maybe TRBD1 (5 bases). Trimming cost V 8 bases and J 1 base, with 15 bases left between them. The CDR3 totals 15 residues. Germline V gene lookup returns CDR1 SNHLY and CDR2 FYNNEI.

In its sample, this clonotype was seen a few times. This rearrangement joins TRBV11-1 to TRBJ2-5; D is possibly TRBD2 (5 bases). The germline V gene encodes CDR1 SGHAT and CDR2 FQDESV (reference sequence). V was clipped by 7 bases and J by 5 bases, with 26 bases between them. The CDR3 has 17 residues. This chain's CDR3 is CASTSSLASQHWETQYF. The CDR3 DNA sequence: TGTGCCAGCACCTCATCTTTAGCGTCCCAGCATTGGGAGACCCAGTACTTC.

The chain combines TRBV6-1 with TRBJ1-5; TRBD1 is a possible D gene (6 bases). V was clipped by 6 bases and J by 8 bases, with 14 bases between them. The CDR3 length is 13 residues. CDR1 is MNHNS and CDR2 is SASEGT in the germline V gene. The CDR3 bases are TGTGCCAGCAGCCTTAGACAGGACGAGCCCCAGCATTTT. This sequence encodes CASSLRQDEPQHF.

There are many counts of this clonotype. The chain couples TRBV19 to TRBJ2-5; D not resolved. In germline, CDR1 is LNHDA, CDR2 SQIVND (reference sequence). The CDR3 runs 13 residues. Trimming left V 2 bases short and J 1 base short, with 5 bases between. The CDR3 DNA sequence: TGTGCCAGTAGTATACCCGCCCAAGAGACCCAGTACTTC. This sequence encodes CASSIPAQETQYF.

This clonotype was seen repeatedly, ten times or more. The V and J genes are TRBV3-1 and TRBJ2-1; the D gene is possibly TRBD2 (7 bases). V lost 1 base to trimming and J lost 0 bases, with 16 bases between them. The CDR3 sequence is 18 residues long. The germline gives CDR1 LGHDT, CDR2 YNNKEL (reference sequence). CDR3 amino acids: CASSQVGGQGHSYNEQFF. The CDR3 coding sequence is TGTGCCAGCAGCCAAGTCGGGGGGCAGGGACACTCCTACAATGAGCAGTTCTTC.

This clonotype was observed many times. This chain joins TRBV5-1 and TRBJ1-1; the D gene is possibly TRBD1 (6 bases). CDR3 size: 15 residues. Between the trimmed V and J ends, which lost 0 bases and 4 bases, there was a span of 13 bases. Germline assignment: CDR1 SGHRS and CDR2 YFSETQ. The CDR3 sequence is CASSLGGGRTTEAFF. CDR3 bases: TGCGCCAGCAGCTTGGGAGGGGGGAGGACCACTGAAGCTTTCTTT.

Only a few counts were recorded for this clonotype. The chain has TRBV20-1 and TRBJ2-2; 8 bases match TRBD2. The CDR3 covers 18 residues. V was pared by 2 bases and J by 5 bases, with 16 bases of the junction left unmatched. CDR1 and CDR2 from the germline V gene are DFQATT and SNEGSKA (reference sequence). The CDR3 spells CSARSTPPGRADTGELFF. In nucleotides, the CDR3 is TGCAGTGCTAGATCCACCCCCCCCGGGAGGGCTGATACCGGGGAGCTGTTTTTT.

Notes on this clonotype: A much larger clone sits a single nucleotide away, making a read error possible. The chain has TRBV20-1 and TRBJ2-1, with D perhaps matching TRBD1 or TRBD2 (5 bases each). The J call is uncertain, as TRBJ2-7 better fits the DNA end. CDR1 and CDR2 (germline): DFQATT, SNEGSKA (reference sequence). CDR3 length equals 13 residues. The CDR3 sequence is CSLRDGWNDEQYF. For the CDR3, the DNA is TGCAGTCTCCGGGACGGGTGGAATGATGAGCAGTACTTC.

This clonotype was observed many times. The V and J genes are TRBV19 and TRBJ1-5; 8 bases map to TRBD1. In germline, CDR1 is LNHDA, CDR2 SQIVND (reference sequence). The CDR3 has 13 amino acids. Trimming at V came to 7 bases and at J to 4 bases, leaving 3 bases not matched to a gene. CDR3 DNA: TGTGCCAGTAAGAACAGGGGGAATCAGCCCCAGCATTTT. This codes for CASKNRGNQPQHF. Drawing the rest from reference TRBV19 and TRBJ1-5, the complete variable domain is DGGITQSPKYLFRKEGQNVTLSCEQNLNHDAMYWYRQDPGQGLRLIYYSQIVNDFQKGDIAEGYSVSREKKESFPLTVTSAQKNPTAFYLCASKNRGNQPQHFGDGTRLSIL.

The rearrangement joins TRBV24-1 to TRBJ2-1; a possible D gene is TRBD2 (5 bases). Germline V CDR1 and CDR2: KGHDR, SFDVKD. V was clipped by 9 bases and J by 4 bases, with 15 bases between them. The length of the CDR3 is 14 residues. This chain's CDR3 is CATGPGYQYNEQFF. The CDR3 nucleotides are TGTGCCACCGGCCCGGGATACCAGTACAATGAGCAGTTCTTC.

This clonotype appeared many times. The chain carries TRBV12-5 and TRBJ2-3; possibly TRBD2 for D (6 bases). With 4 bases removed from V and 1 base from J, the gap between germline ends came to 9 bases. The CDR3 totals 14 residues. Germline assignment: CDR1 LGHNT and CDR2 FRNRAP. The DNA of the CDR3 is TGTGCTAGTGGTTCGGGGGAGGGCACAGATACGCAGTATTTT. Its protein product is CASGSGEGTDTQYF.

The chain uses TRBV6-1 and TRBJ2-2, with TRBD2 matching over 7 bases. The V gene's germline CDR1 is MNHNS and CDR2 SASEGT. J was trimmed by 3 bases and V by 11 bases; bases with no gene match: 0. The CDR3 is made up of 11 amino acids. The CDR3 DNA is TGTGCCGCGGGAGACACCGGGGAGCTGTTTTTT. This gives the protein CAAGDTGELFF.

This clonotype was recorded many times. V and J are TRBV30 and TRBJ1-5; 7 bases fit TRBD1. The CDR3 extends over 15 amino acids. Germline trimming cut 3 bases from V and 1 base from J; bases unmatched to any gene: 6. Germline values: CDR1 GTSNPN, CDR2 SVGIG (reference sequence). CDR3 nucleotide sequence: TGTGCCTGGAGCCAGACAGGGAGGAGCAATCAGCCCCAGCATTTT. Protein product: CAWSQTGRSNQPQHF.

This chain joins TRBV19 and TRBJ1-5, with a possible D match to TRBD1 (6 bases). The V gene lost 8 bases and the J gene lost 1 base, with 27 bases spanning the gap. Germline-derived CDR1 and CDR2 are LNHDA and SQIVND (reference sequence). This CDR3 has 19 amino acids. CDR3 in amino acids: CASANLWSPSGESNQPQHF. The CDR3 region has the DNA TGTGCCAGTGCAAATTTATGGTCCCCTTCAGGGGAGAGCAATCAGCCCCAGCATTTT.

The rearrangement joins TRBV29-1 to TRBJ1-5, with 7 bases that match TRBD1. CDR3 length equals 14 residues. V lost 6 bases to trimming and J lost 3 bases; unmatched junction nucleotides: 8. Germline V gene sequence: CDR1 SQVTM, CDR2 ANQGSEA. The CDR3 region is CSVRQGGLNQPQHF. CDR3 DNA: TGCAGCGTCCGACAGGGAGGACTCAATCAGCCCCAGCATTTT.